The clone carrying this T cell receptor beta chain came up a few times. Original processing notes: Amplification with reference gene primers provided the estimates of nucleated cell counts. Generated by immunoSEQ multiplex PCR, the TCRdb table keeps only in-frame clones and is missing some. The V and J calls and clone size come from that table; D and trimming were worked out from the DNA. The sample has roughly 410,000 clones; roughly 90% are singletons. This CDR3 is 17 amino acids long. The trim removed 3 bases at V and 3 bases at J, leaving 13 bases unmatched. Germline loops: CDR1 SEHNR, CDR2 FQNEAQ (reference sequence). This sample was taken from a study of blood T cell repertoires in COVID-19. Whole-study context: There were acute and convalescent COVID-19 samples, and they came from the United States, Italy and Spain. Nucleic acid was either cDNA or gDNA, and it came from T cells, B-cell-depleted T cells, or PBMCs.

It was during active infection that Seattle patients were enrolled and then longitudinally followed. The J gene is TRBJ2-5, the V gene TRBV7-9, with 7 bases that match TRBD1. The TCR originated in a woman in her forties with COVID-19, enrolled during active disease. Specimen: peripheral blood. CDR3 sequence (DNA): TGTGCCAGCAGCTTCAGCGTCGACAGGGTCGGCAAAGAGACCCAGTACTTC. Protein sequence: CASSFSVDRVGKETQYF.